The rows below give T cell receptor beta chains drawn from one sample of a study of cytomegalovirus exposure and HLA in healthy donors. The assay was immunoSEQ multiplex PCR, and TCRdb's table has in-frame clones only and misses some. The sample records about 180,000 clones, around 80% being singletons. The sequenced sample was PBMCs. The origin of the receptors is a woman in her sixties in good health and CMV-seropositive. CDR3s include the opening cysteine and the closing phenylalanine or tryptophan. D genes are given only for firm matches. Size tells how often a clone was seen (once, few, many) or the class of an expanded clone, and some rows leave it out.

j_gene: TRBJ2-1; abundance: .; v_gene: TRBV21-1; d_gene: .; CDR3nt: TGTGCCAGCAACGGGGACAGTACCTACAATGAGCAGTTCTTC; CDR3aa: CASNGDSTYNEQFF
j_gene: TRBJ1-1; abundance: .; v_gene: TRBV18; d_gene: .; CDR3nt: TGTGCCAGCTCACGGGCAGGAGGGAGCACTGAAGCTTTCTTT; CDR3aa: CASSRAGGSTEAFF
j_gene: TRBJ2-7; abundance: few; v_gene: TRBV5-5; d_gene: .; CDR3nt: TGTGCCAGCAGCTTGCTTCCCGTAACAGGTTACGAGCAGTACTTC; CDR3aa: CASSLLPVTGYEQYF
j_gene: TRBJ2-5; abundance: .; v_gene: TRBV29-1; d_gene: .; CDR3nt: TGCAGCGTTGAGACGCCGGACAGCTTGTATTCCCAAGAGACCCAGTACTTC; CDR3aa: CSVETPDSLYSQETQYF
j_gene: TRBJ2-7; abundance: .; v_gene: TRBV4-3; d_gene: TRBD1; CDR3nt: TGCGCCAGCAGCCAGGGACAGCCTGACGAGCAGTACTTC; CDR3aa: CASSQGQPDEQYF
j_gene: TRBJ2-7; abundance: .; v_gene: TRBV6-1; d_gene: TRBD2; CDR3nt: TGTGCCAGCAGTGAAACGGGGGGGCCCTACGAGCAGTACTTC; CDR3aa: CASSETGGPYEQYF
j_gene: TRBJ2-3; abundance: .; v_gene: TRBV6-6; d_gene: .; CDR3nt: TGTGCCAGCAGTTACCTTAAGGGGCCTAACACAGATACGCAGTATTTT; CDR3aa: CASSYLKGPNTDTQYF
j_gene: TRBJ1-6; abundance: .; v_gene: TRBV6-5; d_gene: TRBD1; CDR3nt: TGTGCCAGCGGTGACAGGGGTGTTGATTCACCCCTCCACTTT; CDR3aa: CASGDRGVDSPLHF
j_gene: TRBJ2-2; abundance: .; v_gene: TRBV28; d_gene: .; CDR3nt: TGTGCCAGCACCCAAACTAGCTCCGGGGAGCTGTTTTTT; CDR3aa: CASTQTSSGELFF
j_gene: TRBJ1-1; abundance: .; v_gene: TRBV5-1; d_gene: TRBD1; CDR3nt: TGCGCCAGCAGCACGACAGGGAGGAACACTGAAGCTTTCTTT; CDR3aa: CASSTTGRNTEAFF
j_gene: TRBJ2-1; abundance: .; v_gene: TRBV6-5; d_gene: TRBD1; CDR3nt: TGTGCCAGCAGTTGGAGTGGGACAGGCCCCAATGAGCAGTTCTTC; CDR3aa: CASSWSGTGPNEQFF